This TCR beta chain was identified in a study of CD4 T cells in relation to SARS-CoV-2 and coronaviruses. As to this clone: The antigen is undetermined.

General study findings and limits: Samples before the pandemic and after infection were not matched within any donor. Compared with monoreactive clones, crossreactive clones showed significantly weaker SARS-CoV-2 expansion.

Trimming shortened V by 0 bases and J by 5 bases, and 7 bases separated the two germline ends. CDR1 KGHSH and CDR2 LQKENI come from the germline V gene. CDR3 length: 13 residues. Method: immunoSEQ multiplex PCR; TCRdb's copy keeps in-frame clones and lacks some. The sample includes tens of thousands of clones, about 92% of them seen just once. The sequenced sample was naive CD4+ T cells from PBMCs. Noted subset: naive CD4+ T cells isolated by negative enrichment. The chain joins TRBV18 to TRBJ2-5; TRBD2 is a possible D gene (5 bases). This sequence originates from an adult with COVID-19. CDR3 sequence (DNA): TGTGCCAGCTCACCACCCCAGCGGGAGACCCAGTACTTC. Its protein is CASSPPQRETQYF.